This T cell receptor (beta chain) was recorded in a study of T cells generated in artificial thymic organoids. This clonotype was counted only a few times. Its antigen remains unknown. Semi-nested PCR with reverse primers in the TRAC or TRBC constant regions amplified each chain separately. One entry per CDR3 protein, called by TCRdb with MiXCR from the 5' RACE reads. This sample has around 8,500 distinct CDR3 sequences, with 18% found just once. Germline V gene sequence: CDR1 DFQATT, CDR2 SNEGSKA (reference sequence). Between the trimmed V and J ends, which lost 3 bases and 3 bases, there was a span of 15 bases. This CDR3 has 14 amino acids. The study, taken as a whole, reports: Organoid-derived CD8 single positive T cells showed physiological TCR clonotype diversity.

Sequencing was done on a sample of naive CD8+ T cells from the thymus. Subset given: CD3+TCRalphabeta+CD8SP T cells; for blood, CD45RO-CCR7+ naive CD8+ T cells. The chain recombines TRBV20-1 with TRBJ2-7; TRBD1 is a possible D gene (5 bases). The clonotype was recovered from a human donor who gave cord blood stem cells for thymic organoid culture, a cardiac surgery patient who gave postnatal thymus, or a blood donor (not recorded which). CDR3 in DNA: TGCAGTGCTAGCCGACAGAATGAACTCTACGAGCAGTACTTC. This translates into CSASRQNELYEQYF.